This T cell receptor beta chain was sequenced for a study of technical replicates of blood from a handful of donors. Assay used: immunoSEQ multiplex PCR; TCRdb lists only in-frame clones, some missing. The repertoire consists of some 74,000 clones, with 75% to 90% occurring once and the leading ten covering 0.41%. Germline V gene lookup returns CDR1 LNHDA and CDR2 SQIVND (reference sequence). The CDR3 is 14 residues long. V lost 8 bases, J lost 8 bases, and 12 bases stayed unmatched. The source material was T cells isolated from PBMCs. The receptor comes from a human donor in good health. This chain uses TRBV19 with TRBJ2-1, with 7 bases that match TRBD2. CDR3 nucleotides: TGTGCCAGTGCTCTTAGGGGAGGGCGCGATGAGCAGTTCTTC. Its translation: CASALRGGRDEQFF.